The 32 T cell receptor beta chains given below trace back to one sample, sequenced in a study of regulatory T cells in long-lasting Graves disease. Documented time point: persistent/refractory GD, antithyroid drugs over 5 years with positive TRAb. Following extraction of RNA from PBMCs, that RNA was used to make the TCR library. In building TCR beta libraries, iRepertoire HTBI primers were used together with Arm-PCR of CDR3 regions. From the multiplex PCR reads, TCRdb called clonotypes with MiXCR, one entry per CDR3 protein. Among 400,000 to 500,000 distinct CDR3 sequences listed, roughly 23% were seen once. The input for sequencing was peripheral blood mononuclear cells (PBMCs), taken when the disease was refractory, from a patient treated with antithyroid drugs. Receptors were obtained from a female donor with Graves disease.

The chain has TRBV2 and TRBJ1-4, with 8 bases fitting TRBD1. Trimming removed 4 bases from V and 8 bases from J; junction bases left unmatched: 9. Germline-derived CDR1 and CDR2 are SNHLY and FYNNEI. This CDR3 comprises 15 residues. For the CDR3, the DNA is TGTGCCAGCAGTGGGTCAGGGGGCGCGGAGGAAAAACTGTTTTTT. It encodes CASSGSGGAEEKLFF.

This clonotype was counted many times. V and J are TRBV2 and TRBJ1-2; D uncertain. Germline CDR1 and CDR2: SNHLY and FYNNEI. V lost 2 bases, J lost 0 bases, and 10 bases lay in between. The CDR3 runs 15 residues. The CDR3 DNA follows: TGTGCCAGCAGTGAACATGGTCTCTCTAACTATGGCTACACCTTC. Translated: CASSEHGLSNYGYTF.

In its sample, this clonotype was seen a few times. The gene calls are TRBV7-2 and TRBJ2-7, with D possibly called TRBD1 or TRBD2 (6 bases each). The V and J ends lost 4 bases and 1 base respectively, with 17 bases between them. CDR3 size: 16 residues. Looked up from germline, CDR1 is SGHTA and CDR2 is FQGNSA. The CDR3 loop reads CASSSVIGGGSYEQYF. The DNA of the CDR3 is TGTGCCAGCAGCTCCGTGATAGGAGGGGGGTCCTACGAGCAGTACTTC.

The chain carries TRBV5-8 and TRBJ2-1; D ambiguous. Per germline, CDR1 SGHTS and CDR2 YDEGEE. This CDR3 is built from 14 residues. The V end lost 5 bases, the J end lost 10 bases, and 19 bases lay between the germline ends. CDR3 sequence (DNA): TGTGCCAGCAGTCTGGAGCATCCTCAGAGGGAGCAGTTCTTC. Translated, it gives CASSLEHPQREQFF.

The chain combines TRBV27 with TRBJ2-7; 7 nucleotides line up with TRBD2. J gave up 0 bases and V 5 bases, and 10 bases lay outside the gene matches. The CDR3 has 16 amino acids. Germline V CDR1 and CDR2: MNHEY, SMNVEV (reference sequence). CDR3 nucleotide sequence: TGTGCCAGCAGTACCCCCGGACGGGAGGACTCCTACGAGCAGTACTTC. Its protein is CASSTPGREDSYEQYF.

This clonotype was recorded at least ten times. The V call is TRBV28, the J call TRBJ2-5, with D tentatively TRBD1 or TRBD2 (5 bases each). Germline CDR1 reads MDHEN; CDR2 reads SYDVKM. Trimming left V 1 base short and J 1 base short, with 22 bases between. This CDR3 comprises 19 residues. The CDR3 nucleotides read TGTGCCAGCAGTTTATTGTCCCCGTGGGACCCAAGGGGCCAAGAGACCCAGTACTTC. It codes for CASSLLSPWDPRGQETQYF.

This rearrangement joins TRBV7-9 to TRBJ2-2; the D gene could be TRBD1 or TRBD2 (5 bases each). Trimming removed 2 bases from V and 1 base from J, with 11 bases in between. The V gene's germline CDR1 is SEHNR and CDR2 FQNEAQ (reference sequence). This CDR3 has 16 amino acids. CDR3 residues: CASSLYGGENTGELFF. The CDR3 DNA is TGTGCCAGCAGCTTATATGGGGGAGAGAACACCGGGGAGCTGTTTTTT.

V is TRBV6-1 and J is TRBJ1-2; 9 bases match TRBD1. Germline assignment: CDR1 MNHNS and CDR2 SASEGT. The V segment lost 8 bases and the J segment 5 bases; nucleotides outside the gene matches: 18. The CDR3 covers 17 residues. CDR3 loop: CASYSRSAQGAWYGYTF. The CDR3 DNA sequence: TGTGCCAGCTACTCACGATCTGCACAGGGGGCGTGGTATGGCTACACCTTC.

This clonotype was found a few times. This chain links TRBV29-1 with TRBJ2-7; 8 nucleotides agree with TRBD1. The CDR3 length is 16 residues. CDR1 and CDR2 from the germline V gene are SQVTM and ANQGSEA. J was trimmed by 6 bases and V by 4 bases; bases with no gene match: 17. The CDR3 sequence is CSVGFSDRLTGGEQYF. The CDR3 bases are TGCAGCGTTGGGTTCTCCGACAGGCTAACAGGGGGCGAGCAGTACTTC.

The V gene is TRBV27, the J gene TRBJ2-1; no definite D call. Germline V gene data show CDR1 as MNHEY and CDR2 as SMNVEV (reference sequence). V lost 5 bases to trimming and J lost 8 bases, with 13 bases between them. The CDR3 is 13 amino acids. CDR3 sequence reads: CASSPIEGYEQFF. The CDR3, as DNA: TGTGCCAGCAGTCCCATCGAAGGGTATGAGCAGTTCTTC.

Only a few counts were recorded for this clonotype. J is TRBJ2-7 and V is TRBV12-3 or TRBV12-4; 10 nucleotides match TRBD2. Germline trimming cut 6 bases from V and 9 bases from J; bases unmatched to any gene: 14. CDR3 length: 15 amino acids. CDR3 amino acids: CASSTRRVAGGRQYF. The CDR3 nucleotides read TGTGCCAGCAGCACACGTCGGGTAGCGGGAGGACGGCAGTACTTC.

This clonotype was detected ten times or more. The chain employs TRBV11-3 and TRBJ2-2, with D perhaps assigned TRBD1 or TRBD2 (6 bases each). Germline V gene lookup returns CDR1 SGHNT and CDR2 YENEEA. This CDR3 contains 14 residues. V lost 5 bases, J lost 6 bases, and 13 bases lay in between. CDR3 in amino acids: CASSLMEGAGELFF. CDR3 DNA sequence: TGTGCCAGCAGCCTAATGGAGGGGGCCGGGGAGCTGTTTTTT.

This clonotype has just a few counts. The rearrangement links TRBV29-1 to TRBJ1-1; unclear D gene. V lost 6 bases to trimming and J lost 6 bases, with 8 bases between them. CDR3 length equals 10 residues. Germline-derived CDR1 and CDR2 are SQVTM and ANQGSEA. In DNA, the CDR3 is TGCAGCGTCCTGGACGCTGAAGCTTTCTTT. As protein: CSVLDAEAFF. The full variable domain, in which reference TRBV29-1 and TRBJ1-1 provide the parts outside the CDR3, is SAVISQKPSRDICQRGTSLTIQCQVDSQVTMMFWYRQQPGQSLTLIATANQGSEATYESGFVIDKFPISRPNLTFSTLTVSNMSPEDSSIYLCSVLDAEAFFGQGTRLTVV.

This clonotype was detected only a few times. V is TRBV19 and J is TRBJ2-5; 9 nucleotides align to TRBD2. J gave up 5 bases and V 3 bases, and 4 bases lay outside the gene matches. The germline V gene has CDR1 LNHDA and CDR2 SQIVND (reference sequence). The CDR3 extends over 14 amino acids. The CDR3 loop is CASSISGSGETQYF. The CDR3 nucleotides read TGTGCCAGTAGTATTAGCGGGAGCGGGGAGACCCAGTACTTC.

This clonotype was counted between two and nine times. The chain is built from TRBV12-3 or TRBV12-4 and TRBJ2-5, with D perhaps matching TRBD1 (6 bases). V was pared by 6 bases and J by 5 bases, with 19 bases between. The CDR3 runs to 15 residues. CDR3 nucleotides: TGTGCCAGCAGCCAACAGGGTATCCAGGGGGAGACCCAGTACTTC. Encoded protein: CASSQQGIQGETQYF.

This clonotype was seen repeatedly, ten times or more. The chain joins TRBV29-1 to TRBJ1-2; a weak D match, TRBD1 (5 bases). Germline CDR1 reads SQVTM; CDR2 reads ANQGSEA. This CDR3 has 12 residues. CDR3 sequence: CSGGTVHYGYTF. CDR3 DNA: TGCAGTGGCGGGACTGTACACTATGGCTACACCTTC. The full variable domain, with the rest looked up from reference TRBV29-1 and TRBJ1-2, is SAVISQKPSRDICQRGTSLTIQCQVDSQVTMMFWYRQQPGQSLTLIATANQGSEATYESGFVIDKFPISRPNLTFSTLTVSNMSPEDSSIYLCSGGTVHYGYTFGSGTRLTVV.

This clonotype was observed once. This may be a read error: a much more frequent sequence differs by one nucleotide. The rearrangement joins TRBV12-3 or TRBV12-4 to TRBJ2-2; 9 nucleotides match TRBD2. The CDR3 covers 14 residues. The CDR3 protein is CASRGAGGVGELSF. CDR3 bases: TGTGCCAGCCGGGGGGCGGGAGGGGTCGGGGAGCTGTCTTTT.

This clonotype was observed many times. The chain employs TRBV12-3 or TRBV12-4 and TRBJ2-7; 8 bases match TRBD1. The J segment lost 1 base and the V segment lost 6 bases, leaving 5 bases of the junction unmatched. The CDR3 extends over 14 amino acids. The CDR3 sequence: CASRPRQGSYEQYF. For the CDR3, the DNA is TGTGCCAGCAGACCACGACAGGGGTCCTACGAGCAGTACTTC.

This clonotype was detected only a few times. The chain recombines TRBV7-8 with TRBJ2-1; TRBD2 matches at 13 bases. Trimming removed 4 bases from V and 7 bases from J; junction bases left unmatched: 10. The CDR3 length is 17 residues. In germline, CDR1 is SGHVS, CDR2 FQNEAQ. Here the CDR3 DNA reads TGTGCCAGCAGCTCGGTACTAGCGGGAGGGAGGAGGAATGAGCAGTTCTTC. Translating it yields CASSSVLAGGRRNEQFF.

The V call is TRBV3-1, the J call TRBJ2-1, with D hard to call. The V gene lost 1 base and the J gene lost 6 bases, with 7 bases spanning the gap. The germline CDR1 and CDR2 sequences are LGHDT and YNNKEL (reference sequence). The CDR3 has 13 amino acids. The CDR3: CASSQGPANEQFF. The CDR3 region has the DNA TGTGCCAGCAGCCAAGGGCCCGCCAATGAGCAGTTCTTC.

This clonotype occurred many times. This sequence joins TRBV15 and TRBJ1-1; tentative D call: TRBD1 (5 bases). Deletions cut 1 base from V and 1 base from J, with 16 bases between. The CDR3 contains 17 residues. The germline gives CDR1 LNHNV, CDR2 YYDKDF (reference sequence). In DNA, the CDR3 is TGTGCCACCAGCAGAGGAGGCAGGGTGAGTGGGAACACTGAAGCTTTCTTT. As protein: CATSRGGRVSGNTEAFF.

This clonotype showed up many times. The CDR3 bases are TGTGCCAGCAGTGAAGGGGGAGGACTCGCCTACGAGCAGTACTTC. Its translation is CASSEGGGLAYEQYF. The rearrangement links TRBV2 to TRBJ2-7; D may be TRBD2 (6 bases). V dropped 1 base and J dropped 2 bases, with 12 bases sitting between them. The CDR3 sequence is 15 residues long. In germline, CDR1 is SNHLY, CDR2 FYNNEI.

Notes on this clonotype: A much bigger clone sits one base away, suggesting this may be a read error. The CDR3 DNA reads as TGTGCCAGCAAGCCTAGCGGGAGTGGGTACGAGCAGTACTTC. Amino acid sequence: CASKPSGSGYEQYF. The V and J genes are TRBV3-1 and TRBJ2-7, with TRBD2 matching over 10 bases. Germline V gene data show CDR1 as LGHDT and CDR2 as YNNKEL (reference sequence). Trimming cost V 7 bases and J 4 bases; bases outside gene matches: 7. The CDR3 is made up of 14 amino acids.

This CDR3 is CSARDLRGSRNEQFF. The DNA of the CDR3 is TGCAGTGCTAGAGATCTGCGCGGGAGTAGGAATGAGCAGTTCTTC. This sequence joins TRBV20-1 and TRBJ2-1; TRBD2 aligns across 7 bases. CDR1 is DFQATT, CDR2 SNEGSKA, per germline (reference sequence). The CDR3 consists of 15 residues. With 0 bases clipped from V and 7 bases from J, the junction kept 9 bases outside the gene matches.

The chain is built from TRBV20-1 and TRBJ2-3; 7 positions match TRBD1. This CDR3 has 14 residues. Trimming cost V 4 bases and J 1 base; bases outside gene matches: 5. Germline-derived CDR1 and CDR2 are DFQATT and SNEGSKA (reference sequence). The CDR3: CSAKDRLGTDTQYF. In DNA, the CDR3 is TGCAGTGCTAAGGACAGGTTGGGCACAGATACGCAGTATTTT.

This clonotype was found many times. The chain links TRBV28 to TRBJ1-1; 9 nucleotides agree with TRBD1. This CDR3 has 15 amino acids. V shed 6 bases and J 4 bases; nucleotides not matched to a gene: 9. Looked up from germline, CDR1 is MDHEN and CDR2 is SYDVKM. CDR3 region: CASREVGTGSTEAFF. The CDR3 bases are TGTGCCAGCAGAGAAGTAGGGACAGGGTCCACTGAAGCTTTCTTT.

This clonotype occurred many times. The V call is TRBV6-1, the J call TRBJ2-2, with 11 bases identical to TRBD2. This CDR3 contains 15 residues. Germline V gives CDR1 MNHNS, CDR2 SASEGT. V lost 7 bases, J lost 5 bases, and 6 bases stayed unmatched. This chain's CDR3 is CASMKGLAVTGELFF. The CDR3 coding sequence is TGTGCCAGCATGAAGGGACTAGCGGTAACCGGGGAGCTGTTTTTT.

This chain links TRBV11-2 with TRBJ2-3, with 9 bases matching TRBD2. Germline V lookup: CDR1 SGHAT, CDR2 FQNNGV. The CDR3 extends over 16 amino acids. V lost 5 bases and J lost 2; bases outside the gene matches: 8. CDR3 nucleotides: TGTGCCAGCAGCCTCCTAGCGGGGATCGTCACAGATACGCAGTATTTT. Its protein is CASSLLAGIVTDTQYF. The whole variable domain, remainder taken from reference TRBV11-2 and TRBJ2-3, is EAGVAQSPRYKIIEKRQSVAFWCNPISGHATLYWYQQILGQGPKLLIQFQNNGVVDDSQLPKDRFSAERLKGVDSTLKIQPAKLEDSAVYLCASSLLAGIVTDTQYFGPGTRLTVL.

The chain has TRBV10-3 and TRBJ1-1, with TRBD1 as a possible D gene (6 bases). Germline CDR1 is ENHRY and CDR2 is SYGVKD. V lost 4 bases to trimming and J lost 4 bases, with 13 bases between them. The CDR3 runs 14 residues. The CDR3 reads CAISGGGASTEAFF. The CDR3 coding sequence is TGTGCCATCAGTGGGGGGGGGGCGAGCACTGAAGCTTTCTTT.

The sample holds many counts of this clonotype. The chain joins TRBV2 to TRBJ1-5; tentative D call: TRBD1 (5 bases). The germline V and J ends were trimmed by 6 bases and 2 bases, with 14 bases remaining between them. This CDR3 is built from 15 residues. Germline CDR1 SNHLY, CDR2 FYNNEI. The CDR3: CASREQEVGNQPQHF. The CDR3 DNA reads TGTGCCAGCAGAGAACAGGAGGTGGGCAATCAGCCCCAGCATTTT.

This clonotype was seen just once. This chain links TRBV27 with TRBJ2-6, with no clear D. The CDR3 runs to 16 residues. Looked up from germline, CDR1 is MNHEY and CDR2 is SMNVEV (reference sequence). V was trimmed by 6 bases and J by 0 bases, leaving 12 bases between them. The CDR3 DNA follows: TGTGCCAGCAGCCAGAATTTGGCCTCTGGGGCCAACGTCCTGACTTTC. It specifies CASSQNLASGANVLTF.

This clonotype was detected ten times or more. V and J are TRBV28 and TRBJ2-7; D is unclear. Trimming removed 6 bases from V and 2 bases from J, with 8 bases in between. Germline CDR1 MDHEN, CDR2 SYDVKM. The CDR3 sequence is 12 residues long. The CDR3 is CASSTGAYEQYF. For the CDR3, the DNA is TGTGCCAGCAGCACCGGAGCCTACGAGCAGTACTTC.